This T cell receptor (beta chain) is from a study of blood T cells in healthy people across ages. Points from the study as a whole: No one knew whether donors had CMV, which possibly confounded expanded clonotype changes.

This clonotype was seen just once. Its antigen is undetermined. Primers used in a second PCR of about 6 to 11 cycles were a sample-barcoded 5' primer and a J-beta primer mix. Each cDNA was tagged by a template-switch adaptor containing 12 random nucleotides. Using its own MiXCR run on the 5' RACE reads, TCRdb lists one record per CDR3 protein. The table lists about 640,000 distinct CDR3 sequences, approximately 59% of them singletons. Staff drew approximately 9.1 milliliters of peripheral blood from each donor. CDR1 is MNHNY, CDR2 SVGAGI, per germline (reference sequence). V gave up 0 bases and J gave up 2 bases, with 14 bases separating them. CDR3 length equals 16 residues.

This TCR derives from a man aged 55 to 69 in good health. The chain is built from TRBV6-6 and TRBJ2-7; D is tentatively TRBD1 or TRBD2 (6 bases each). Sequencing was carried out using blood. The CDR3 coding sequence is TGTGCCAGCAGTTACTCGATATCGGGGGCTACCTACGAGCAGTACTTC. Amino acids: CASSYSISGATYEQYF.